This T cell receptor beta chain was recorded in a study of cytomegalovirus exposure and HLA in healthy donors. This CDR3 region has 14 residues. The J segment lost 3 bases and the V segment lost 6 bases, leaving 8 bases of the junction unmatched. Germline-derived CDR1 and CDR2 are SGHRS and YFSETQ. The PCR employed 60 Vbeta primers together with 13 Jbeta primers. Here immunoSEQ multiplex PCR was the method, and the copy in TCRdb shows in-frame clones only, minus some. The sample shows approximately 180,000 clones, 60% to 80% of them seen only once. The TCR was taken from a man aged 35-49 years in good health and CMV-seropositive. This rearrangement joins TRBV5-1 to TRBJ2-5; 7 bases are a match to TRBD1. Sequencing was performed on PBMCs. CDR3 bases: TGCGCCAGCAACCGACAGGGATCGGAAGAGACCCAGTACTTC. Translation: CASNRQGSEETQYF.